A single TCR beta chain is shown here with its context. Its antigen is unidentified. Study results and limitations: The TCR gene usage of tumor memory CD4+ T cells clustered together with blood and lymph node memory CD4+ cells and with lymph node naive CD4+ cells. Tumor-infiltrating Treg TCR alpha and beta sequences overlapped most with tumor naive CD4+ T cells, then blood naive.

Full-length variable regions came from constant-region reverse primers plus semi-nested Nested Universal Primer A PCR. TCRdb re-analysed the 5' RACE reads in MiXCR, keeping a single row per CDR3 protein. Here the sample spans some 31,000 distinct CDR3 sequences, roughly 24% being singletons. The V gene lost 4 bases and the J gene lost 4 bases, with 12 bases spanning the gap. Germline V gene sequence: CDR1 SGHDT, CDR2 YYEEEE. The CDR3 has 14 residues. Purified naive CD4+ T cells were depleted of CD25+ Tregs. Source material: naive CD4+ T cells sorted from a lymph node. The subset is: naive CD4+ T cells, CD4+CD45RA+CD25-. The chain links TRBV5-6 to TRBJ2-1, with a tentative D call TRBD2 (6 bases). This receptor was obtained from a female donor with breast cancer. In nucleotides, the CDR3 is TGTGCCAGCAGCCGAGGGACTTCTTACAATGAGCAGTTCTTC. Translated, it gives CASSRGTSYNEQFF.